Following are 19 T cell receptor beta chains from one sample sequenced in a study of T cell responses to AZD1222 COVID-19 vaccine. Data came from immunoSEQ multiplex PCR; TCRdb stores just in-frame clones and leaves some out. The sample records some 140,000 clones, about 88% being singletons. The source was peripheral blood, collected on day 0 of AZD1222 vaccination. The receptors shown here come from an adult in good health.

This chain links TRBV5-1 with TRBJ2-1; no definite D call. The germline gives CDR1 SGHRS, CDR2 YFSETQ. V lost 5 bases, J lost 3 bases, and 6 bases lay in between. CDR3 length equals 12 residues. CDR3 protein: CASSWDYNEQFF. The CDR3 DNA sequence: TGCGCCAGCAGTTGGGACTACAATGAGCAGTTCTTC.

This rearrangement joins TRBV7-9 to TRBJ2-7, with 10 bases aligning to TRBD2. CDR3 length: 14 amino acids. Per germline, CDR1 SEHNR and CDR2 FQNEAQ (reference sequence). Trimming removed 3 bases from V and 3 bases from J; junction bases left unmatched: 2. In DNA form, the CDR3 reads TGTGCCAGCAGCTTCCAGCGGGGGGGCTACGAGCAGTACTTC. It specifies CASSFQRGGYEQYF. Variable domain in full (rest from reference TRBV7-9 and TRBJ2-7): DTGVSQNPRHKITKRGQNVTFRCDPISEHNRLYWYRQTLGQGPEFLTYFQNEAQLEKSRLLSDRFSAERPKGSFSTLEIQRTEQGDSAMYLCASSFQRGGYEQYFGPGTRLTVT.

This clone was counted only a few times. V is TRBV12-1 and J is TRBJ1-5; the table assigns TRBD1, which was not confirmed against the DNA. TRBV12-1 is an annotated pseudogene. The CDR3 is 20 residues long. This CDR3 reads CASSFAPYCSGGAYNQPQHF. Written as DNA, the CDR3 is TGTGCCAGCAGCTTTGCGCCTTATTGTTCTGGGGGCGCTTACAATCAGCCCCAGCATTTT.

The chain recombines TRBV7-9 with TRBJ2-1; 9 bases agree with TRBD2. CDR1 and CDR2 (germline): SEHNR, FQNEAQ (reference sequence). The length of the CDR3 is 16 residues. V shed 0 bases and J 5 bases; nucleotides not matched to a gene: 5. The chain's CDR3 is CASSLAPLAGNNEQFF. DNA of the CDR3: TGTGCCAGCAGCTTAGCGCCCCTAGCGGGGAACAATGAGCAGTTCTTC.

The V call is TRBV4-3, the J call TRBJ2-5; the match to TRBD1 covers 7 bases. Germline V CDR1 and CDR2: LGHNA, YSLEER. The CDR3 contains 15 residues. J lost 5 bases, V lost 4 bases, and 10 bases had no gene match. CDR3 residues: CASSRYRQGGETQYF. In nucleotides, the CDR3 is TGCGCCAGCAGCCGGTACAGACAGGGCGGGGAGACCCAGTACTTC.

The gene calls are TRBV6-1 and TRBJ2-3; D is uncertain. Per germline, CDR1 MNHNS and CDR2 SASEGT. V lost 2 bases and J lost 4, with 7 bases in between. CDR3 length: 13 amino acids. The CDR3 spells CASSESVPDTQYF. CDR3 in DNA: TGTGCCAGCAGTGAATCCGTCCCAGATACGCAGTATTTT.

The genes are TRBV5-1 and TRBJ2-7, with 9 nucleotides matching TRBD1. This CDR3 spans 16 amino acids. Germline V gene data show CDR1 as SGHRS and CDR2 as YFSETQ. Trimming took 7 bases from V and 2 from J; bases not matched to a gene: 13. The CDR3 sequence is CASDPGTGSSPYEQYF. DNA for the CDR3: TGCGCCAGCGATCCCGGGACAGGGTCGTCCCCCTACGAGCAGTACTTC.

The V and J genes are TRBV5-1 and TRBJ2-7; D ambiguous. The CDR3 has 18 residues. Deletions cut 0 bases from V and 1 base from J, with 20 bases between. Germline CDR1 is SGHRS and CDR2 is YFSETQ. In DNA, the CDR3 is TGCGCCAGCAGCTTGGCCCCCGTGGGATTTGGCCAATCCTACGAGCAGTACTTC. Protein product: CASSLAPVGFGQSYEQYF. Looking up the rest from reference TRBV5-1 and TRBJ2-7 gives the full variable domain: KAGVTQTPRYLIKTRGQQVTLSCSPISGHRSVSWYQQTPGQGLQFLFEYFSETQRNKGNFPGRFSGRQFSNSRSEMNVSTLELGDSALYLCASSLAPVGFGQSYEQYFGPGTRLTVT.

The CDR3 DNA reads TGTGCCAGCAGTGAGGGACAGGGGGTATATGGCTACACCTTC. Its protein is CASSEGQGVYGYTF. The V call is TRBV6-1, the J call TRBJ1-2, with 11 bases lining up with TRBD1. Germline assignment: CDR1 MNHNS and CDR2 SASEGT. After removal of 3 bases from V and 5 bases from J, the junction contained 2 bases not matched to a gene. The CDR3 has 14 amino acids.

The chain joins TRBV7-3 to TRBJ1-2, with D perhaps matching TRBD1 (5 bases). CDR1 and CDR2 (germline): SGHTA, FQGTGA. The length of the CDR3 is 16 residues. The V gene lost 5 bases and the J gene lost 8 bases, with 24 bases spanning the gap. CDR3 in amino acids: CASSPQRDGRSGGYTF. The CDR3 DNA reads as TGTGCCAGCAGCCCACAAAGGGACGGGAGATCTGGGGGCTACACCTTC.

DNA of the CDR3: TGTGCCAGCAGGCCCGGGGCAGCATCGTCCTATAATTCACCCCTCCACTTT. Its protein is CASRPGAASSYNSPLHF. The J gene is TRBJ1-6, the V gene TRBV3-1 (or the pseudogene TRBV3-2); D perhaps matches TRBD1 (5 bases). The CDR3 runs 17 residues. Looked up from germline, CDR1 is LGHDT and CDR2 is YNNKEL (reference sequence). Trimming left V 6 bases short and J 1 base short, with 16 bases between.

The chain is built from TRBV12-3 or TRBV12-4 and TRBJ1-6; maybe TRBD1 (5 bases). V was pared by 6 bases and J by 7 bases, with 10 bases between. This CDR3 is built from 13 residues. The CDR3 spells CASSGTLNSPLHF. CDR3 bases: TGTGCCAGCAGCGGGACTTTAAATTCACCCCTCCACTTT.

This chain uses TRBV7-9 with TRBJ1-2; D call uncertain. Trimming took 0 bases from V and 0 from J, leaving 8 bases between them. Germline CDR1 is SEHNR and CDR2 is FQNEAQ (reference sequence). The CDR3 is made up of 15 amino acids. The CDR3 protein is CASSLAGVANYGYTF. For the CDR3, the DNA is TGTGCCAGCAGCTTAGCCGGGGTAGCTAACTATGGCTACACCTTC.

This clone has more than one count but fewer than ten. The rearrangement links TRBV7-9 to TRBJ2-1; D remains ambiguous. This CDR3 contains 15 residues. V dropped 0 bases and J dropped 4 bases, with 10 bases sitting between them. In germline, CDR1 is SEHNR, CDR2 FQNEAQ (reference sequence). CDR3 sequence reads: CASSLARGVYNEQFF. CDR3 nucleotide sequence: TGTGCCAGCAGCTTAGCGCGTGGGGTTTACAATGAGCAGTTCTTC.

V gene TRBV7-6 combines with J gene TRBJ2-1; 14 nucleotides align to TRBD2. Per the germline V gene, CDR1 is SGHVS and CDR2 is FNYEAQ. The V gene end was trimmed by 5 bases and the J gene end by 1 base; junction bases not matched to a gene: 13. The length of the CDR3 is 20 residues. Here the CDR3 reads CASSTSRTSGGLGSYNEQFF. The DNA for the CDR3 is TGTGCCAGCAGCACCTCCCGGACTAGCGGGGGGCTAGGGTCCTACAATGAGCAGTTCTTC.

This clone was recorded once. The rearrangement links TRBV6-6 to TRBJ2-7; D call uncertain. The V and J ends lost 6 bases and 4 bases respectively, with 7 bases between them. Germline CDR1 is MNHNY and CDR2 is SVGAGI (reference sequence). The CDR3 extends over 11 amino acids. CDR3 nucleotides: TGTGCCAGCAGGCAGGAATACGAGCAGTACTTC. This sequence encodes CASRQEYEQYF.

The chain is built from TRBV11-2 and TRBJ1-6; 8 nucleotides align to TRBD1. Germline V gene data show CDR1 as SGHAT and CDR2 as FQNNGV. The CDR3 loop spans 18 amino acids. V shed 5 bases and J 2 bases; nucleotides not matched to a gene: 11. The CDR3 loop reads CASSPGQGSRTYNSPLHF. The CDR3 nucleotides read TGTGCCAGCAGCCCTGGACAGGGATCAAGAACCTATAATTCACCCCTCCACTTT.

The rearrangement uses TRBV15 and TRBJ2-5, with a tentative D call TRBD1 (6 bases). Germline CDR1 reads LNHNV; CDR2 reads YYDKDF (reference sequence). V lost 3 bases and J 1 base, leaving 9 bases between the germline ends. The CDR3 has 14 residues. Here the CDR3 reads CATSRDRPQETQYF. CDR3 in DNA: TGTGCCACCAGCAGGGACAGACCCCAAGAGACCCAGTACTTC.

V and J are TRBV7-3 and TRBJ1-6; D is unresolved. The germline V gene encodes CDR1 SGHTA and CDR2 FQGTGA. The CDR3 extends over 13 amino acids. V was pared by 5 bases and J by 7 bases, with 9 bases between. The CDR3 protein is CASSPHRNSPLHF. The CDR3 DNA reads TGTGCCAGCAGCCCTCACAGAAATTCACCCCTCCACTTT.